These 25 T cell receptor beta chains share one sample of origin, sequenced in a study of T cell responses to AZD1222 COVID-19 vaccine. Here immunoSEQ multiplex PCR was the method, and the copy in TCRdb shows in-frame clones only, minus some. The sample holds 150,000 to 190,000 clones; 85% to 95% are singletons and the top ten take 1.5%. Sample: peripheral blood, taken 28 days after the second AZD1222 dose. Every receptor here comes from an adult who received the AZD1222 COVID-19 vaccine.

This clone was recorded only once. The chain couples TRBV27 to TRBJ1-6, with D possibly matching TRBD1 (5 bases). CDR1 is MNHEY, CDR2 SMNVEV, per germline (reference sequence). The CDR3 is made up of 18 amino acids. V shed 1 base and J shed 8 bases, with 21 bases lying between them. The CDR3 nucleotides are TGTGCCAGCAGTTTATTTCCCGGGACCCAGGTTTTGGATTCACCCCTCCACTTT. Translating gives CASSLFPGTQVLDSPLHF.

The chain employs TRBV28 and TRBJ1-5, with a possible D match to TRBD1 (5 bases). The V gene's germline CDR1 is MDHEN and CDR2 SYDVKM. This CDR3 is built from 16 residues. V was pared by 5 bases and J by 0 bases, with 14 bases between. CDR3 sequence reads: CASSTEPTASNQPQHF. The CDR3 DNA is TGTGCCAGCAGTACCGAACCGACAGCTAGCAATCAGCCCCAGCATTTT.

CDR3 sequence: CASSLVGGSPYNEQFF. CDR3 nucleotides: TGTGCCAGCAGCTTAGTTGGCGGGAGCCCCTACAATGAGCAGTTCTTC. The V call is TRBV7-9, the J call TRBJ2-1, with 7 bases matching TRBD2. Germline lookup yields CDR1 SEHNR and CDR2 FQNEAQ (reference sequence). The CDR3 totals 16 residues. V shed 1 base, J shed 2 bases, and the junction held 5 bases outside the gene matches.

The CDR3 coding sequence is TGCAGCGTTGTAGGGGGGGGCTATGGCTACACCTTC. Its translation is CSVVGGGYGYTF. The chain has TRBV29-1 and TRBJ1-2; maybe TRBD1 (6 bases). Germline values: CDR1 SQVTM, CDR2 ANQGSEA. Trimming took 4 bases from V and 4 from J, leaving 10 bases between them. The CDR3 is 12 residues long.

The V gene is TRBV7-9, the J gene TRBJ2-5; TRBD2 aligns across 10 bases. Germline loops: CDR1 SEHNR, CDR2 FQNEAQ (reference sequence). The CDR3 runs to 14 residues. V dropped 2 bases and J dropped 10; count of bases not matched to a gene: 7. CDR3 nucleotide sequence: TGTGCCAGCAGCTTACCTAGCGGGGGCCCTCTCCAGTACTTC. Its translation is CASSLPSGGPLQYF.

This clone was seen a few times. The rearrangement links TRBV20-1 to TRBJ1-1, with a possible D match to TRBD1 (6 bases). This CDR3 is 11 amino acids long. V was clipped by 1 base and J by 8 bases, with 8 bases between them. The germline gives CDR1 DFQATT, CDR2 SNEGSKA (reference sequence). The CDR3 is CSARGTVEAFF. For the CDR3, the DNA is TGCAGTGCTAGAGGGACAGTCGAAGCTTTCTTT.

The rearrangement joins TRBV21-1 to TRBJ1-3. TRBV21-1 is a recognized pseudogene. The CDR3 has 15 residues. The DNA for the CDR3 is TGTGCCAGCAGCAAAGCGGACCGGCGAGGAAACACCATATATTTT. The encoded protein is CASSKADRRGNTIYF.

This rearrangement joins TRBV7-9 to TRBJ2-4; D unresolved. The CDR3 runs 16 residues. CDR1 is SEHNR and CDR2 is FQNEAQ in the germline V gene (reference sequence). The V end lost 1 base, the J end lost 0 bases, and 10 bases lay between the germline ends. DNA for the CDR3: TGTGCCAGCAGCTTAGTAGGCGATATAGCCAAAAACATTCAGTACTTC. This codes for CASSLVGDIAKNIQYF.

The V and J genes are TRBV28 and TRBJ2-7; TRBD2 might be the D (5 bases). V dropped 6 bases and J dropped 9 bases, with 21 bases sitting between them. The CDR3 extends over 14 amino acids. CDR1 is MDHEN and CDR2 is SYDVKM in the germline V gene. DNA for the CDR3: TGTGCCAGCAGAAACGGGGTATTACCCTCGGCGCAGTACTTC. Amino acids: CASRNGVLPSAQYF. Looking up the rest from reference TRBV28 and TRBJ2-7 gives the full variable domain: DVKVTQSSRYLVKRTGEKVFLECVQDMDHENMFWYRQDPGLGLRLIYFSYDVKMKEKGDIPEGYSVSREKKERFSLILESASTNQTSMYLCASRNGVLPSAQYFGPGTRLTVT.

V is TRBV6-5 and J is TRBJ2-1, with TRBD1 matching over 7 bases. The CDR3 length is 14 residues. Trimming cost V 6 bases and J 0 bases; bases outside gene matches: 2. Germline values: CDR1 MNHEY, CDR2 SVGAGI. CDR3 region: CASRDRSSYNEQFF. In DNA form, the CDR3 reads TGTGCCAGCAGGGACAGGAGCTCCTACAATGAGCAGTTCTTC.

About this clone itself: At one of its ends the junction is not consistent with the germline gene, which may arise from a read error. The gene calls are TRBV6-5 and TRBJ2-1, with TRBD1 identical over 9 bases. The length of the CDR3 is 13 residues. CDR1 is MNHEY, CDR2 SVGAGI, per germline. Here the CDR3 reads CASSFEQGATTLF. In nucleotides, the CDR3 is TGTGCCAGCAGTTTTGAACAGGGGGCTACAACTCTCTTC.

Regarding this clone: Other DNA sequences from this sample encode an identical CDR3 as well. In DNA, the CDR3 is TGTGCCAGTTCCAGGGAGACCCAGTACTTC. It codes for CASSRETQYF. The genes are TRBV2 and TRBJ2-5; D not certain. Germline lookup yields CDR1 SNHLY and CDR2 FYNNEI. CDR3 length: 10 amino acids. V lost 9 bases and J 5 bases, leaving 7 bases between the germline ends.

The chain carries TRBV5-6 and TRBJ1-1; no reliable D call. The CDR3 length is 13 residues. The V end was cut by 0 bases, the J end by 1 base, with 4 bases between. Germline V CDR1 and CDR2: SGHDT, YYEEEE. CDR3 DNA: TGTGCCAGCAGCTTGGAGTGGAACACTGAAGCTTTCTTT. The encoded protein is CASSLEWNTEAFF.

The chain uses TRBV9 and TRBJ1-4, with TRBD1 matching 7 bases. Germline V gene lookup returns CDR1 SGDLS and CDR2 YYNGEE. V lost 1 base, J lost 0 bases, and 3 bases stayed unmatched. The CDR3 loop spans 16 amino acids. The CDR3 bases are TGTGCCAGCAGCGTAACAACAGGGGCAACTAATGAAAAACTGTTTTTT. It encodes CASSVTTGATNEKLFF.

This chain joins TRBV5-1 and TRBJ2-3; the D gene is possibly TRBD2 (6 bases). Looked up from germline, CDR1 is SGHRS and CDR2 is YFSETQ. The CDR3 runs 14 residues. The germline V and J ends were trimmed by 4 bases and 4 bases, with 13 bases remaining between them. CDR3 residues: CASSLGGLADTQYF. In DNA, the CDR3 is TGCGCCAGCAGCCTTGGGGGGTTGGCAGATACGCAGTATTTT.

This clone was counted a single time. This chain joins TRBV6-5 and TRBJ1-1, with 10 bases aligning to TRBD1. Germline-derived CDR1 and CDR2 are MNHEY and SVGAGI. V lost 11 bases to trimming and J lost 3 bases; unmatched junction nucleotides: 6. The CDR3 is 13 residues long. Here the CDR3 reads CAGRDRGHTEAFF. The DNA of the CDR3 is TGTGCCGGCCGGGACAGGGGTCACACTGAAGCTTTCTTT.

This sequence joins TRBV7-8 and TRBJ1-4; D call uncertain. CDR3 length: 15 residues. V was cut by 5 bases and J by 6 bases, with 16 bases left in between. Germline values: CDR1 SGHVS, CDR2 FQNEAQ. CDR3 sequence: CASSPAELGHEKLFF. The CDR3 nucleotides read TGTGCCAGCAGCCCAGCTGAGCTAGGGCATGAAAAACTGTTTTTT.

The rearrangement links TRBV11-2 to TRBJ2-5; D is possibly TRBD2 (6 bases). CDR3 length: 13 amino acids. V was trimmed by 5 bases and J by 2 bases, leaving 9 bases between them. Per the germline V gene, CDR1 is SGHAT and CDR2 is FQNNGV. CDR3 DNA sequence: TGTGCCAGCAGCCTAGCGCTACAAGAGACCCAGTACTTC. Amino acid sequence: CASSLALQETQYF.

As regards this clone: Other nucleotide sequences in the sample specify the same CDR3. The chain joins TRBV28 to TRBJ1-2; 10 bases agree with TRBD1. J gave up 4 bases and V 9 bases, and 5 bases lay outside the gene matches. The CDR3 has 13 residues. Germline loops: CDR1 MDHEN, CDR2 SYDVKM. CDR3 nucleotides: TGTGCCAGTTCCCGGGACAGGGGCTATGGCTACACCTTC. Protein product: CASSRDRGYGYTF.

The chain carries TRBV28 and TRBJ1-4; TRBD1 aligns across 7 bases. This CDR3 has 15 residues. CDR1 is MDHEN, CDR2 SYDVKM, per germline. V was pared by 2 bases and J by 3 bases, with 3 bases of the junction left unmatched. CDR3 nucleotides: TGTGCCAGCAGTTTACAGGGGGTTTCTAATGAAAAACTGTTTTTT. Protein product: CASSLQGVSNEKLFF.

The gene calls are TRBV19 and TRBJ1-6; D is possibly TRBD1 (5 bases). Germline CDR1 is LNHDA and CDR2 is SQIVND (reference sequence). V was clipped by 10 bases and J by 6 bases, with 10 bases between them. This CDR3 has 12 residues. This chain's CDR3 is CATREANSPLHF. The DNA for the CDR3 is TGTGCCACCAGGGAGGCTAATTCACCCCTCCACTTT.

This chain joins TRBV5-1 and TRBJ1-2; 9 nucleotides agree with TRBD1. V gave up 1 base and J gave up 3 bases; unmatched junction bases: 7. Germline assignment: CDR1 SGHRS and CDR2 YFSETQ. The CDR3 spans 16 residues. CDR3 in DNA: TGCGCCAGCAGCTTGTCCACAAGACAGGGGGACTATGGCTACACCTTC. It is translated as CASSLSTRQGDYGYTF.

The chain couples TRBV2 to TRBJ2-4, with D unresolved. Germline CDR1 and CDR2: SNHLY and FYNNEI. This CDR3 spans 13 amino acids. V lost 4 bases and J lost 6, with 10 bases in between. CDR3 DNA: TGTGCCAGCAGTGCGAATGTCGGAAACATTCAGTACTTC. Residues: CASSANVGNIQYF.

The chain has TRBV5-4 and TRBJ2-1; 7 nucleotides align to TRBD2. With 4 bases clipped from V and 7 bases from J, the junction kept 11 bases outside the gene matches. The CDR3 length is 15 residues. Germline V gene lookup returns CDR1 SGHNT and CDR2 YYREEE (reference sequence). CDR3 in DNA: TGTGCCAGCAGCCCTCTCGCGGGAGCGTGGAATGAGCAGTTCTTC. This translates into CASSPLAGAWNEQFF.

This chain joins TRBV2 and TRBJ1-5; D is uncertain. Germline assignment: CDR1 SNHLY and CDR2 FYNNEI. The CDR3 length is 18 residues. Trimming cost V 6 bases and J 6 bases, with 27 bases left between them. The CDR3 sequence is CASRRGPRVRQKTQPQHF. DNA for the CDR3: TGTGCCAGCAGGCGCGGGCCGAGGGTTCGCCAAAAGACTCAGCCCCAGCATTTT.